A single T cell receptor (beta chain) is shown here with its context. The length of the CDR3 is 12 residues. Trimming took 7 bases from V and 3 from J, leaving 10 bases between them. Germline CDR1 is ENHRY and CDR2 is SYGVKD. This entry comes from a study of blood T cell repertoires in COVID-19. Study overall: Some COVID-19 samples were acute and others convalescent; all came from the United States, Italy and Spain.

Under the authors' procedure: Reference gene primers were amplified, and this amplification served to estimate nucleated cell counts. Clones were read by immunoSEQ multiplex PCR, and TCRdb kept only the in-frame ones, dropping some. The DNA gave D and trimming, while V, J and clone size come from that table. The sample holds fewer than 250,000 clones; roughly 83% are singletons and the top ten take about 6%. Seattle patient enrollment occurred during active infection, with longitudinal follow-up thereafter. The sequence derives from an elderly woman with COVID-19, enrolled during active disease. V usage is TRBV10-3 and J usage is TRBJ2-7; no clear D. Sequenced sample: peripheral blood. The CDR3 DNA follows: TGTGCCATCAATACAGACAACTACGAGCAGTACTTC. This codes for CAINTDNYEQYF.